The subject of this entry is one TCR beta chain. There is no known antigen for this receptor. The sample holds no much larger clone one base away, and base qualities are not on file. This sample stems from a study of shared clonotypes between healthy human individuals (dated by TCRdb to 2018 to 2021). In the study overall: A couple of women and three men aged 18 to 49 years were included in the cohort. Per donor, three plates each were used for CD4 naive and CD4 memory, two for CD8 naive, and one for CD8 memory. To estimate repertoire size and how much clonotypes are shared between individuals, the study performed deep sequencing of blood TCR repertoires from a handful of healthy adults. To increase sequencing depth and limit assay-specific biases, TCR repertoire library preparation and sequencing were carried out by different laboratories using diverse techniques. Leukapheresis yielded between about 0.94 and 8.9 billion PBMCs per donor.

CDR1 SGHDT and CDR2 YYEEEE were looked up in the germline V gene. From cysteine to phenylalanine, the CDR3 is 14 amino acids long. This entry keeps only the CDR3 DNA: 42 bases, framed from base 1. V gives up 2 bases and J gives up 3 bases, and the segment between their germline ends measures 9 bases. Healthy HIV-negative adults with no recently reported acute infections or vaccinations were included as donors. Every donor was a Caucasian adult residing in Nashville, Tennessee, USA. CD4+ T cells were enriched by magnetic negative selection, after which naive cells were positively selected on CD45RA and the negative fraction was taken as the memory subset. Blood was collected by leukapheresis, and PBMCs were isolated by Ficoll-Histopaque density gradient centrifugation and then cryopreserved in liquid nitrogen vapor phase. Purity and quantity of every magnetically sorted T cell population were checked by analytical flow cytometry. Genomic DNA was isolated from every sorted fraction and measured by UV absorbance on a Nanodrop 2000c.

The research as a whole found: Pairwise subsampling indicated that sequencing depth was expected to affect the degree of clonotype sharing among donors. Even with the large sequencing depth, rarefaction of the sorted-subset datasets indicated that sequencing was incomplete. Estimated clonotype richness was generally larger for naive than for memory subsets. Compared with non-shared clonotypes, clonotypes shared by all four sorted-subset donors had higher generation probabilities. Around 5% of naive CD4, 3.5% of naive CD8, approximately 2.2% of memory CD4, and approximately 0.39% of memory CD8 clonotypes were shared across four donors. Because the study included only a small number of donors, the genetic and exposure-history diversity represented was limited. Only blood was sampled, and tissue TCR repertoires likely differ from those in blood.

Using the deep immunoSEQ assay, TCR CDR3 regions were amplified from genomic DNA by multiplex PCR. Extracted genomic DNA from each cell subset was distributed evenly across all wells of several immunoSEQ 96-well plates, and each plate was treated as a replicate. For sorted subsets, 200 to 250 ng genomic DNA, equal to 30,000 to 35,000 T cell genomes, was loaded into each replicate PCR. The purified libraries were quantified using a Qubit 3.0 fluorometer, sized with a Bioanalyzer 2100, and then quantified again using the KAPA Library Quantification kit. Every immunoSEQ 96-well plate was sequenced on a dedicated single-read 150-cycle Illumina NextSeq 550 flow cell. The study's processing was this. Because the immunoSEQ output included only junctional sequences and no quality scores, the filtering could not be the same as the filtering used for full-length reads. Sequences were annotated with PyIR, a Python wrapper for IgBLAST v1.9, using IMGT germline references to assign V/J genes and CDR3. Reads with weak V/J assignments (E-value above 1e-6), missing CDR3, stop codons, out-of-frame junctions, or ambiguous translated residues were removed. V3J clonotypes were defined by identical inferred V gene, J gene, and CDR3 amino acid sequence. The percentage overlap between two repertoires was calculated by dividing the number of shared unique clonotypes by the size of the smaller repertoire. Richness of each repertoire was evaluated using RTK rarefaction, the Chao1 estimator, and Recon v2.1 estimates of unobserved clonotypes. For all TCRbeta clonotypes obtained by the gDNA method from four donors, generation probabilities were computed with OLGA. TCRdb holds this immuneACCESS table with in-frame rearrangements only. Some clones are missing; in checked studies, unresolved V genes explain under half, and the rest has no known cause. That table supplies the V and J calls and clone size; D and trimming were determined from the DNA. The sample table lists 850,000 to 1,200,000 clones, around four fifths of them with a count of one. Approximately 1.5% of the sample belongs to the ten largest clones.

The sequencing input was memory CD4+ T cells sorted from blood. The cell subset or site label corresponds to: CD45RA-negative fraction. Recombination joined TRBV5-6 with TRBJ2-1; the D gene is possibly TRBD2, with 6 bases matching. This receptor was identified in a man younger than 30 in good health. CDR3 protein: CASSFGTYYNEQFF. The bases read TGTGCCAGCAGCTTCGGGACTTACTACAATGAGCAGTTCTTC.